This passage covers 2 T cell receptor beta chains from one sample sequenced in a study of early T cells in non-severe SARS-CoV-2 infection. TCRdb re-called the 5' RACE reads through MiXCR, storing one row per CDR3 protein. The sample records some 29,000 distinct CDR3 sequences, 5.3% being singletons. The source material was whole blood. These receptors originate from an adult who was a healthcare worker with PCR-confirmed SARS-CoV-2 infection or an uninfected control (not recorded which).

This clonotype was counted ten times or more. V usage is TRBV5-1 and J usage is TRBJ2-2, with 9 bases fitting TRBD1. The CDR3 spans 15 residues. The V segment lost 7 bases and the J segment 6 bases; nucleotides outside the gene matches: 10. CDR1 is SGHRS and CDR2 is YFSETQ in the germline V gene. In DNA form, the CDR3 reads TGCGCCAGCGGATCACAGGGGGCGCACGCCGGGGAGCTGTTTTTT. Residues: CASGSQGAHAGELFF.

This clonotype was observed many times. The chain recombines TRBV7-2 with TRBJ2-7; D is ambiguous. Trimming shortened V by 5 bases and J by 5 bases, and 13 bases separated the two germline ends. The CDR3 has 13 residues. Germline values: CDR1 SGHTA, CDR2 FQGNSA. Here the CDR3 DNA reads TGTGCCAGCAGCCTTAAGCTTTTCAACGAGCAGTACTTC. Its protein is CASSLKLFNEQYF. Using reference TRBV7-2 and TRBJ2-7 for the parts outside the CDR3, the full variable domain is GAGVSQSPSNKVTEKGKDVELRCDPISGHTALYWYRQSLGQGLEFLIYFQGNSAPDKSGLPSDRFSAERTGGSVSTLTIQRTQQEDSAVYLCASSLKLFNEQYFGPGTRLTVT.